A single sample gave rise to the 25 T cell receptor beta chains below, sequenced in a study of shared clonotypes between healthy human individuals. Produced via immunoSEQ multiplex PCR; TCRdb's table is partial and in-frame only. This table holds 2 million to 2.5 million clones, 85% to 95% found once. Sequencing was done on a sample of naive CD4+ T cells sorted from blood. Regarding subset: CD45RA+ positively selected. Receptors originate from a man aged 18 to 35 in good health.

The J gene is TRBJ2-3, the V gene TRBV5-3, with D possibly TRBD2 on 6 matching bases. TRBV5-3 is labeled an ORF, and its function is uncertain. Trimming shortened V by 4 bases and J by 3 bases, and 18 bases separated the two germline ends. The CDR3 has 16 amino acids. This CDR3 reads CARSPLTRRVTDTQYF. For the CDR3, the DNA is TGTGCCAGAAGCCCCCTGACTCGGAGGGTGACAGATACGCAGTATTTT.

The rearrangement uses TRBV5-1 and TRBJ2-1; D ambiguous. The ends were cut back, 0 bases at V and 0 bases at J, with 7 bases in the middle. The germline V gene encodes CDR1 SGHRS and CDR2 YFSETQ. The CDR3 contains 15 residues. CDR3 nucleotide sequence: TGCGCCAGCAGCTTGGACGGCAACTCCTACAATGAGCAGTTCTTC. Amino acid sequence: CASSLDGNSYNEQFF. The full variable domain, its missing parts supplied by reference TRBV5-1 and TRBJ2-1, is KAGVTQTPRYLIKTRGQQVTLSCSPISGHRSVSWYQQTPGQGLQFLFEYFSETQRNKGNFPGRFSGRQFSNSRSEMNVSTLELGDSALYLCASSLDGNSYNEQFFGPGTRLTVL.

The CDR3 bases are TGTGCCAGTAGTTCGGGGGTTAGAGGTGAGCAGTTCTTC. It translates to CASSSGVRGEQFF. The rearrangement uses TRBV19 and TRBJ2-1; tentative D call: TRBD2 (6 bases). The ends were cut back, 5 bases at V and 9 bases at J, with 14 bases in the middle. Per the germline V gene, CDR1 is LNHDA and CDR2 is SQIVND (reference sequence). This CDR3 is built from 13 residues.

The chain has TRBV7-9 and TRBJ1-2; no clear D. From germline, CDR1 is SEHNR and CDR2 FQNEAQ (reference sequence). V shed 1 base and J shed 2 bases, with 8 bases lying between them. CDR3 length: 14 amino acids. The CDR3 protein is CASSLVSQNYGYTF. The CDR3 DNA sequence: TGTGCCAGCAGCTTAGTGTCACAGAACTATGGCTACACCTTC.

The J gene is TRBJ2-5, the V gene TRBV7-2; 8 bases fit TRBD2. The CDR3 length is 17 residues. The junction had 6 bases not matched to a gene; V was cut back by 0 bases and J by 0 bases. Germline CDR1 SGHTA, CDR2 FQGNSA. The CDR3 DNA is TGTGCCAGCAGCTTAGCGGAGCGGGGGCCGTACCAAGAGACCCAGTACTTC. Its protein is CASSLAERGPYQETQYF.

This clone was found a few times. The chain joins TRBV10-3 to TRBJ1-6; D is unclear. Per the germline V gene, CDR1 is ENHRY and CDR2 is SYGVKD. V gave up 0 bases and J gave up 6 bases, with 6 bases separating them. The CDR3 contains 14 residues. The CDR3 loop is CAISESVINSPLHF. The CDR3, as DNA: TGTGCCATCAGTGAGTCGGTAATTAATTCACCCCTCCACTTT.

The chain uses TRBV7-9 and TRBJ1-1; TRBD1 might be the D (5 bases). This CDR3 has 16 residues. Per germline, CDR1 SEHNR and CDR2 FQNEAQ (reference sequence). Trimming cost V 4 bases and J 1 base, with 16 bases left between them. The CDR3 is CASSSQGNQPNTEAFF. CDR3 sequence (DNA): TGTGCCAGCAGCTCCCAGGGAAACCAGCCGAACACTGAAGCTTTCTTT.

The gene calls are TRBV30 and TRBJ2-1; D call uncertain. CDR1 and CDR2 (germline): GTSNPN, SVGIG (reference sequence). The CDR3 loop spans 13 amino acids. V lost 2 bases and J 0 bases, leaving 5 bases between the germline ends. The DNA of the CDR3 is TGTGCCTGGAGTAAGAGCTCCTACAATGAGCAGTTCTTC. This gives the protein CAWSKSSYNEQFF.

Concerning this clone: Other DNA sequences in the sample encode the same CDR3. The V call is TRBV18, the J call TRBJ2-5; D is possibly TRBD2 (5 bases). Germline lookup yields CDR1 KGHSH and CDR2 LQKENI. This CDR3 spans 14 amino acids. The germline V and J ends were trimmed by 0 bases and 5 bases, with 10 bases remaining between them. Here the CDR3 reads CASSPPSGSETQYF. In nucleotides, the CDR3 is TGTGCCAGCTCACCACCGAGCGGTTCCGAGACCCAGTACTTC.

The chain has TRBV5-1 and TRBJ1-3; D not resolved. Per germline, CDR1 SGHRS and CDR2 YFSETQ. This CDR3 comprises 17 residues. Trimming took off 3 bases at V and 4 bases at J, with 20 bases between the two ends. The CDR3 DNA sequence: TGCGCCAGCAGCTCCGGACCTCTGGGCGTCTCCGGAAACACCATATATTTT. This codes for CASSSGPLGVSGNTIYF.

The V and J genes are TRBV5-6 and TRBJ1-6; D not resolved. V shed 3 bases and J shed 7 bases, with 14 bases lying between them. The CDR3 runs 15 residues. Germline assignment: CDR1 SGHDT and CDR2 YYEEEE. The CDR3, as DNA: TGTGCCAGCAGCTACGTCAGGATCTCAAATTCACCCCTCCACTTT. Its translation: CASSYVRISNSPLHF.

This chain connects TRBV28 to TRBJ1-1, with D tentatively TRBD1 (5 bases). Per the germline V gene, CDR1 is MDHEN and CDR2 is SYDVKM. The V and J ends lost 3 bases and 8 bases respectively, with 10 bases between them. The CDR3 has 12 amino acids. This chain's CDR3 is CASSLQGGEAFF. CDR3 DNA: TGTGCCAGCAGTTTGCAGGGAGGCGAAGCTTTCTTT.

Remarks on this clone: This sample includes further DNA sequences coding for the same CDR3. V and J are TRBV27 and TRBJ2-5; weak D call: TRBD2 (5 bases). This CDR3 spans 13 amino acids. Germline V lookup: CDR1 MNHEY, CDR2 SMNVEV (reference sequence). V dropped 2 bases and J dropped 1 base, with 5 bases sitting between them. The CDR3 loop reads CASSLRGQETQYF. The CDR3 DNA is TGTGCCAGCAGTTTACGGGGCCAAGAGACCCAGTACTTC.

V gene TRBV6-6 combines with J gene TRBJ1-2, with no clear D. The V gene lost 2 bases and the J gene lost 7 bases, with 17 bases spanning the gap. The CDR3 sequence is 15 residues long. CDR1 is MNHNY and CDR2 is SVGAGI in the germline V gene (reference sequence). This CDR3 reads CASSYLNGRTFGYTF. The DNA of the CDR3 is TGTGCCAGCAGTTACCTTAACGGACGGACCTTTGGCTACACCTTC.

In its sample, this clone was seen once. The chain links TRBV7-9 to TRBJ1-4; 7 bases match TRBD1. J lost 8 bases, V lost 4 bases, and 7 bases had no gene match. The CDR3 totals 14 residues. Germline V gene data show CDR1 as SEHNR and CDR2 as FQNEAQ (reference sequence). The CDR3 spells CASSSYKGQEKLFF. CDR3 nucleotides: TGTGCCAGCAGCTCTTACAAGGGACAGGAAAAACTGTTTTTT.

J is TRBJ1-6 and V is TRBV19, with 9 bases lining up with TRBD1. Trimming cost V 4 bases and J 5 bases; bases outside gene matches: 9. CDR1 LNHDA and CDR2 SQIVND come from the germline V gene (reference sequence). The CDR3 has 17 amino acids. CDR3 DNA sequence: TGTGCCAGTAGTAAAGGGACAGGGTCAATAAATAATTCACCCCTCCACTTT. This translates into CASSKGTGSINNSPLHF.

The chain couples TRBV30 to TRBJ1-3; 10 bases map to TRBD1. J gave up 4 bases and V 5 bases, and 2 bases lay outside the gene matches. The CDR3 has 13 residues. Germline values: CDR1 GTSNPN, CDR2 SVGIG (reference sequence). The CDR3 sequence is CAWDRGPGNTIYF. The DNA of the CDR3 is TGTGCCTGGGACAGGGGGCCCGGAAACACCATATATTTT.

The chain links TRBV9 to TRBJ1-2; 10 positions match TRBD1. This CDR3 has 14 amino acids. Germline CDR1 reads SGDLS; CDR2 reads YYNGEE. The V segment lost 3 bases and the J segment 3 bases; nucleotides outside the gene matches: 2. The DNA for the CDR3 is TGTGCCAGCAGCGGACAGGGGGCAGACTATGGCTACACCTTC. This codes for CASSGQGADYGYTF.

As regards this clone: The sample has other DNA sequences that encode this CDR3 too. J is TRBJ2-1 and V is TRBV28; possible D gene TRBD2, 5 bases. The germline V and J ends were trimmed by 8 bases and 7 bases, with 9 bases remaining between them. From germline, CDR1 is MDHEN and CDR2 SYDVKM. This CDR3 has 11 residues. CDR3 loop: CASGRGNEQFF. The DNA for the CDR3 is TGTGCCAGCGGGAGAGGGAATGAGCAGTTCTTC.

V usage is TRBV7-2 and J usage is TRBJ2-7; 10 positions match TRBD1. The CDR3 loop spans 15 amino acids. Germline loops: CDR1 SGHTA, CDR2 FQGNSA. The trim removed 5 bases at V and 6 bases at J, leaving 10 bases unmatched. CDR3: CASSLRPGQGSEQYF. DNA for the CDR3: TGTGCCAGCAGCCTACGACCGGGACAGGGGTCCGAGCAGTACTTC.

For this clone: The sample contains more than one DNA sequence encoding this CDR3. The V and J genes are TRBV30 and TRBJ2-6; D is unclear. Trimming removed 4 bases from V and 4 bases from J, with 5 bases in between. The germline V gene has CDR1 GTSNPN and CDR2 SVGIG (reference sequence). CDR3 size: 12 residues. CDR3 bases: TGTGCCTGGACCCCAGGGGCCAACGTCCTGACTTTC. It yields the protein CAWTPGANVLTF.

Comment on this clone: The junction and the germline gene differ at one end; a read error may be behind it. The chain couples TRBV29-1 to TRBJ1-2; D uncertain. The CDR3 loop spans 11 amino acids. The germline CDR1 and CDR2 sequences are SQVTM and ANQGSEA. CDR3 sequence: CSVEEVGGRHF. CDR3 nucleotide sequence: TGCAGCGTTGAGGAAGTGGGCGGAAGACACTTC.

This clone is a singleton in its sample. The V call is TRBV6-6, the J call TRBJ2-2, with TRBD2 identical over 9 bases. V shed 5 bases, J shed 5 bases, and the junction held 6 bases outside the gene matches. This CDR3 is built from 15 residues. Germline V gene sequence: CDR1 MNHNY, CDR2 SVGAGI (reference sequence). CDR3 sequence reads: CASSPRGGETGELFF. DNA of the CDR3: TGTGCCAGCAGTCCACGCGGGGGGGAAACCGGGGAGCTGTTTTTT.

The chain uses TRBV28 and TRBJ1-5, with D perhaps matching TRBD1 (6 bases). V lost 4 bases, J lost 11 bases, and 12 bases lay in between. The germline gives CDR1 MDHEN, CDR2 SYDVKM. The CDR3 totals 12 residues. The CDR3 is CASSSRQETQHF. In DNA, the CDR3 is TGTGCCAGCAGTTCTCGACAGGAGACCCAGCATTTT.

The rearrangement uses TRBV18 and TRBJ2-5, with a weak D call TRBD2 (6 bases). With 4 bases removed from V and 4 bases from J, the gap between germline ends came to 16 bases. The CDR3 spans 15 residues. The germline gives CDR1 KGHSH, CDR2 LQKENI. CDR3 protein: CASSLLEGGPETQYF. The CDR3 DNA is TGTGCCAGCTCACTTCTGGAGGGAGGTCCAGAGACCCAGTACTTC.